This entry lists 10 T cell receptor beta chains sequenced from one sample in a study of T cell repertoires in cytomegalovirus infection. TCRdb analysed the reads with MiXCR anew, one entry per CDR3 protein. The sample comprises around 490,000 distinct CDR3 sequences, about a quarter of which are singletons, and less than 15% rests with the top ten. The material sequenced was PBMCs. The origin of the receptors is a human donor in good health (CMV status not recorded). Some clones in this sample may be carry-over from other donors' samples.

The chain has TRBV25-1 and TRBJ2-7, with D perhaps being TRBD1 or TRBD2 (6 bases each). CDR3 length: 15 amino acids. Germline CDR1 reads MGHDK; CDR2 reads SYGVNS. Trimming left V 1 base short and J 6 bases short, with 16 bases between. In DNA form, the CDR3 reads TGTGCCAGCAGTGAATTCCAGGGGAGGAATCCCGAGCAGTACTTC. Encoded protein: CASSEFQGRNPEQYF.

This clonotype was seen at least ten times. J is TRBJ2-5 and V is TRBV7-2, with D possibly being TRBD1 or TRBD2 (5 bases each). Per the germline V gene, CDR1 is SGHTA and CDR2 is FQGNSA. This CDR3 contains 14 residues. V was trimmed by 4 bases and J by 5 bases, leaving 14 bases between them. CDR3 amino acids: CASSSYSREETQYF. In nucleotides, the CDR3 is TGTGCCAGCAGCTCCTACTCCAGGGAGGAGACCCAGTACTTC.

V usage is TRBV28 and J usage is TRBJ1-2, with D unclear. The V end lost 3 bases, the J end lost 2 bases, and 16 bases lay between the germline ends. Per the germline V gene, CDR1 is MDHEN and CDR2 is SYDVKM. The CDR3 has 16 residues. The CDR3 loop is CASSFVDLNLNYGYTF. CDR3 DNA sequence: TGTGCCAGCAGTTTTGTGGACCTGAACCTAAACTATGGCTACACCTTC.

This sequence joins TRBV6-2 or TRBV6-3 and TRBJ2-4, with D perhaps matching TRBD2 (5 bases). The CDR3 runs to 13 residues. The germline V gene encodes CDR1 MNHEY and CDR2 SVGEGT. V was trimmed by 2 bases and J by 13 bases, leaving 15 bases between them. This chain's CDR3 is CASSYLTSGIQYF. The CDR3 DNA reads TGTGCCAGCAGTTACCTCACCTCGGGGATACAGTACTTC.

The V call is TRBV7-8, the J call TRBJ2-7, with D unresolved. Germline-derived CDR1 and CDR2 are SGHVS and FQNEAQ. V dropped 5 bases and J dropped 3 bases, with 14 bases sitting between them. This CDR3 has 14 residues. The chain's CDR3 is CASSPTDSNYEQYV. Here the CDR3 DNA reads TGTGCCAGCAGCCCCACAGATTCAAACTACGAGCAGTACGTC.

The chain recombines TRBV6-2 or TRBV6-3 with TRBJ2-3; D perhaps matches TRBD2 (5 bases). Germline assignment: CDR1 MNHEY and CDR2 SVGEGT. V was trimmed by 0 bases and J by 8 bases, leaving 6 bases between them. The CDR3 sequence is 12 residues long. CDR3 amino acids: CASSYSAVTQYF. CDR3 DNA sequence: TGTGCCAGCAGTTACTCAGCGGTTACGCAGTATTTT.

V usage is TRBV7-2 and J usage is TRBJ2-5; 9 positions agree with TRBD2. The V segment lost 8 bases and the J segment 7 bases; nucleotides outside the gene matches: 8. This CDR3 comprises 13 residues. Germline lookup yields CDR1 SGHTA and CDR2 FQGNSA. CDR3 loop: CASRRGGGGTQYF. In nucleotides, the CDR3 is TGTGCCAGCCGGCGGGGGGGTGGGGGGACCCAGTACTTC.

This clonotype was seen a handful of times. The chain recombines TRBV7-2 with TRBJ1-1; 12 bases are shared with TRBD1. The CDR3 runs 16 residues. Germline CDR1 is SGHTA and CDR2 is FQGNSA. V shed 0 bases and J 11 bases; nucleotides not matched to a gene: 10. The DNA for the CDR3 is TGTGCCAGCAGCTTAGCTATAGGGACAGGGGGCCCTTTGGCTTTCTTT. It encodes CASSLAIGTGGPLAFF.

The chain couples TRBV10-3 to TRBJ1-2; 7 bases are shared with TRBD1. CDR1 is ENHRY, CDR2 SYGVKD, per germline. Trimming removed 6 bases from V and 5 bases from J; junction bases left unmatched: 3. CDR3 length equals 12 residues. CDR3 DNA: TGTGCCATCAGGGGACAGTTATATGGCTACACCTTC. This sequence encodes CAIRGQLYGYTF.

The gene calls are TRBV4-3 and TRBJ2-1; D assignment may be TRBD1 or TRBD2 (5 bases each). CDR1 LGHNA and CDR2 YSLEER come from the germline V gene. The CDR3 has 15 residues. V lost 0 bases and J lost 11, with 17 bases in between. This CDR3 reads CASSQDRGEGFKQFF. CDR3 sequence (DNA): TGCGCCAGCAGCCAAGATCGGGGTGAGGGGTTCAAGCAGTTCTTC.